The clone carrying this T cell receptor (beta chain) was seen a single time. What it binds is unknown. The entry originates in a study of shared clonotypes between healthy human individuals. At the level of the study: Per-donor plates numbered three CD4 naive, three CD4 memory, two CD8 naive and one CD8 memory.

Every subset had its genomic DNA shared out evenly among several immunoSEQ plates. TCRdb's copy holds only in-frame clones and misses some; the assay was immunoSEQ multiplex PCR. The sample yields about 190,000 clones, approximately 61% seen once. Study-level findings and limits: Generation of non-shared clonotypes was less probable than generation of clonotypes shared by all four donors. Researchers sampled only blood; tissue repertoires likely differ.

The sequenced sample was memory CD4+ T cells sorted from blood. The subset was: CD45RA-negative fraction. The clonotype comes from a man between 25 and 39 years old in good health.

The CDR3 DNA reads as TGCGCCAGCAGCTTGGATGGGACTTGGGGTGAGCAGTTCTTC. Translating it yields CASSLDGTWGEQFF. This chain links TRBV5-1 with TRBJ2-1, with a tentative D call TRBD2 (6 bases). Trimming cost V 0 bases and J 9 bases, with 13 bases left between them. The CDR3 extends over 14 amino acids. The germline V gene has CDR1 SGHRS and CDR2 YFSETQ.